This T cell receptor beta chain was identified in a study of CD8 T cells in ankylosing spondylitis. From germline, CDR1 is SNHLY and CDR2 FYNNEI. V shed 6 bases, J shed 3 bases, and the junction held 8 bases outside the gene matches. The CDR3 is 14 residues long. This clonotype was counted a single time. As yet, its antigen is unknown. TCRdb re-derived calls from the 5' RACE reads in MiXCR, one entry per CDR3 protein. The sample contains more than 600,000 distinct CDR3 sequences, about 20% of which appear only once. Study-level points and caveats: For ankylosing spondylitis blood, a TCR beta motif of roughly 8 highly homologous variants appeared characteristic. According to the report, clones linked to the disease were significantly enriched in matched synovial fluid samples taken from ankylosing spondylitis patients.

This TCR came from a male donor with ankylosing spondylitis. This rearrangement joins TRBV2 to TRBJ2-7; 7 positions agree with TRBD1. The specimen was blood, either unsorted or a sorted T cell fraction (not recorded which). CDR3 DNA sequence: TGTGCCAGCAGCCAGGACAGGTCCGGCTACGAGCAGTACTTC. It translates to CASSQDRSGYEQYF.